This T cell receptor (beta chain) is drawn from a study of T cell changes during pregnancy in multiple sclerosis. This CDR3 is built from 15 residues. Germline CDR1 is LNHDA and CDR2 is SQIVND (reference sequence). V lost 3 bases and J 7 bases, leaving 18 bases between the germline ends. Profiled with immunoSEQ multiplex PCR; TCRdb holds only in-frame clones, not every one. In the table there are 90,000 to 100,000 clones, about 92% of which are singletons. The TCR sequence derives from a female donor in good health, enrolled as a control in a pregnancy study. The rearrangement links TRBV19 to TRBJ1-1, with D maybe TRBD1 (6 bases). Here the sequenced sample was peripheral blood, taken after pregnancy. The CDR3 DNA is TGTGCCAGTAGTATCCAGGGACACTATACGTATGAAGCTTTCTTT. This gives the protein CASSIQGHYTYEAFF.